This T cell receptor (beta chain) was recorded in a study of post-analysis software for immune sequencing data (dated by TCRdb to between 2015 and 2016). For the wider study: Relapsing-remitting, secondary progressive and progressive-relapsing multiple sclerosis were recorded as disease courses, and subtype annotation was lacking for some patients. The patient repertoires were compared against 11 previously published healthy control repertoires obtained from donors aged about 6 to 25 years. A subset of samples was prepared in parallel using single-end sample barcoding, then pooled and co-amplified after Illumina adapter ligation.

To demonstrate the VDJtools post-analysis software, TCR beta repertoires were profiled from the peripheral blood of about 14 young patients with multiple sclerosis. The multiple sclerosis patients were children and adolescents between roughly 6 and 16 years of age. What the authors observed across the whole study: Strong co-clustering of samples prepared in the same batch was shown by direct clustering with F measure, prompting a batch-effect correction. The control group was slightly older than the multiple sclerosis patient group. Patients showed significantly higher frequencies than controls for a few TRBV segments, among them TRBV5-6, TRBV5-1 and TRBV20-1. Significantly lower normalized Chao1 diversity was found in multiple sclerosis patients than in controls, suggesting substantial peripheral T-cell clonal expansion.

The trim is 1 base for V and 3 bases for J, with a gap of 14 bases between the germline ends. Via the germline V gene (reference sequence), CDR1 is SGHNT and CDR2 YYREEE. Spanning cysteine to phenylalanine, the CDR3 consists of 16 amino acids. The DNA shown is the 48-base CDR3, in frame from base 1. The protocol used for the library was PCR. Sequencing was performed on an Illumina HiSeq 2500. To reduce PCR and sequencing biases, unique molecular identifiers were incorporated into the TCR beta cDNA libraries. Per 1 to 10 million input T cells, roughly 0.5 million cDNA molecules were obtained, such that each molecule approximated one T cell. The patient libraries were prepared and sequenced using the same protocol as the earlier healthy control dataset. Samples belonging to the same batch were prepared together, multiplexed and sequenced on a shared HiSeq lane. The authors processed their data as follows. MIGEC handled the raw barcoded reads, throwing out single-read molecular identifier groups before consensus assembly and CDR3 extraction. Clonotype tables were post-analysed with VDJtools, normalizing diversity by down-sampling all datasets to the smallest sample size. To correct batch-related cross-sample contamination, repertoire overlap clustering matched CDR3 amino acid sequences but not nucleotide sequences. TCRdb handled the public reads itself, with Q25 trimming in fastp and clone calling in MiXCR, and kept productive beta chains. Rows are combined by CDR3 protein, so each entry shows the most common genes and DNA. Clone size and V and J calls follow TCRdb, not the original study. The sample includes about 680,000 distinct CDR3 sequences, with roughly three fifths observed a single time. Jointly, the top ten make up about 11% of the sample.

As regards this clonotype: Its antigen is still unknown. No qualities accompany the bases; no much larger clone lies one base away.

This receptor was taken from a girl aged 2 to 9 with multiple sclerosis. The sequencing sample was made of blood. The chain couples TRBV5-4 to TRBJ2-4, and the D gene may be TRBD1, 5 bases matching. The DNA sequence is as follows: TGTGCCAGCAGCTTGTACTCCAGGGCTGGCAAAAACATTCAGTACTTC. It is translated as CASSLYSRAGKNIQYF.